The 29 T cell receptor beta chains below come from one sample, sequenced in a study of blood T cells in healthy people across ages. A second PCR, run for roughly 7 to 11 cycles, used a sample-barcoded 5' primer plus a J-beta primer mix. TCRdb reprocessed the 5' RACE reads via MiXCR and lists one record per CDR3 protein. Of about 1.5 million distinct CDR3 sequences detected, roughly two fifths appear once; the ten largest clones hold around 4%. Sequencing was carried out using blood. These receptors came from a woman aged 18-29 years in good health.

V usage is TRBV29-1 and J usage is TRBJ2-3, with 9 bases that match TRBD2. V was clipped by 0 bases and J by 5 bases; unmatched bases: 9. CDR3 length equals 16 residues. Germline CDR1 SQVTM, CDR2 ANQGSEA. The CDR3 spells CSVEEGASGVVDTQYF. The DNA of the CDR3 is TGCAGCGTTGAAGAAGGGGCTAGCGGGGTGGTAGATACGCAGTATTTT.

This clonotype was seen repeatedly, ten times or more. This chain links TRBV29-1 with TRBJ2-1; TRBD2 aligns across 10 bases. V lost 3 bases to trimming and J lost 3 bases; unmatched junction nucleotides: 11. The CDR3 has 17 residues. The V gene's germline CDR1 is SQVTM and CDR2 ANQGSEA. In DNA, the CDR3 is TGCAGCGTTGACCTGCTAGGGACTAGCGCTAACTACAATGAGCAGTTCTTC. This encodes CSVDLLGTSANYNEQFF.

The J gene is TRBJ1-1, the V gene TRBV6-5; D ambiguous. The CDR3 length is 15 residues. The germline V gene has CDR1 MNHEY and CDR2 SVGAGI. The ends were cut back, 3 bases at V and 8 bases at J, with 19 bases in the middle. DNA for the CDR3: TGTGCCAGCAGTTATGTTGGCGGAGGGTCGTGGGAAGCTTTCTTT. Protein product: CASSYVGGGSWEAFF.

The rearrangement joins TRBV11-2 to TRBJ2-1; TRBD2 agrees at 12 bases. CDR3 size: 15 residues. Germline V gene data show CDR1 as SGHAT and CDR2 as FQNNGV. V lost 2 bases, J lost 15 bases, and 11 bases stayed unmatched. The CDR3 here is CASSLRTSGITAPFF. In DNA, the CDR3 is TGTGCCAGCAGCTTACGGACTAGCGGGATTACAGCTCCGTTCTTC.

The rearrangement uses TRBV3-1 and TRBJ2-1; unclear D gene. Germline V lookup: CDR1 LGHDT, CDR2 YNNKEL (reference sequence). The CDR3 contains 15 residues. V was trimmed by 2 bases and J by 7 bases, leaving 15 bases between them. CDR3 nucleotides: TGTGCCAGCAGCCAATATGTAGGGTCTGGGAATGAGCAGTTCTTC. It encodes CASSQYVGSGNEQFF.

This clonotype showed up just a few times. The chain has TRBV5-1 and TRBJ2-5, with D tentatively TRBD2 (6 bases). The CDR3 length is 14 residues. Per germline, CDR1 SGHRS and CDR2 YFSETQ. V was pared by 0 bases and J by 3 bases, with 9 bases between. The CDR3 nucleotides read TGCGCCAGCAGCTTGGATTGGGGGGAAGAGACCCAGTACTTC. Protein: CASSLDWGEETQYF.

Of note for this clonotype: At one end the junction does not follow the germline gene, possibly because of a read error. The CDR3 loop is CASSLLFSSTGTPPHF. The DNA for the CDR3 is TGCGCCAGCAGCCTCCTATTTTCGTCGACAGGGACACCCCCCCACTTT. The rearrangement joins TRBV4-3 to TRBJ1-6; TRBD1 matches at 7 bases. The germline CDR1 and CDR2 sequences are LGHNA and YSLEER. There are 16 residues in the CDR3.

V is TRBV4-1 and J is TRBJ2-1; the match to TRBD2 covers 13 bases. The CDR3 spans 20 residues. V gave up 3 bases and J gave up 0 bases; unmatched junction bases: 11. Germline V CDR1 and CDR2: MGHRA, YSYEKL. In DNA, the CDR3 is TGCGCCAGCAGCCAGATGTCCGGGACTAGCGGGGTGAGCTCCTACAATGAGCAGTTCTTC. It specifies CASSQMSGTSGVSSYNEQFF.

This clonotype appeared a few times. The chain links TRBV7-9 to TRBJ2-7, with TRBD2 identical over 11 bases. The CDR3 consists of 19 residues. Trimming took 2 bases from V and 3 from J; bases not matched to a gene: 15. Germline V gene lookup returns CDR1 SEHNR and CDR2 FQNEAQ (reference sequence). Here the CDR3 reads CASSLNIAGGSNIIYEQYF. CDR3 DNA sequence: TGTGCCAGCAGCTTAAATATAGCGGGAGGGTCCAACATTATCTACGAGCAGTACTTC.

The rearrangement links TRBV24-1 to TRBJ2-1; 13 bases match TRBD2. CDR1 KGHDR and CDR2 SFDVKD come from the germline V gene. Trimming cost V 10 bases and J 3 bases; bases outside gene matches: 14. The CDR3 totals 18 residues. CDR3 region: CATATTSGRMKGYNEQFF. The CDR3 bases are TGTGCCACAGCCACGACTAGCGGGAGGATGAAAGGCTACAATGAGCAGTTCTTC.

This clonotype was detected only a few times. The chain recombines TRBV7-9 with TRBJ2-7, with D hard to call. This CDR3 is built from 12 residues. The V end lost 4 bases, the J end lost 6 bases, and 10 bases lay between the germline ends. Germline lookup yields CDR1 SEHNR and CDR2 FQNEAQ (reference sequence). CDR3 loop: CASSYKEREQYF. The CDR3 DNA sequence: TGTGCCAGCAGCTACAAGGAACGCGAGCAGTACTTC.

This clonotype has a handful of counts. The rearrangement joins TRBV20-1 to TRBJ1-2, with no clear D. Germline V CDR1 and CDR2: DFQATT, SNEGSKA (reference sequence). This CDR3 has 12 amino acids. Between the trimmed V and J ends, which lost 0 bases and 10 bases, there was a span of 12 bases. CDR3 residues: CSARDAGRSYTF. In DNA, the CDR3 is TGCAGTGCTAGAGATGCAGGACGGTCCTACACCTTC.

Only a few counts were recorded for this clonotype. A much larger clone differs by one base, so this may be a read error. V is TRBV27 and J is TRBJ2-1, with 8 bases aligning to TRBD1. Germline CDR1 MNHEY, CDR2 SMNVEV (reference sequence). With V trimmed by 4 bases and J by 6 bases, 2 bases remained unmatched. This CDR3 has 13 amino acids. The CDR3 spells CASSWDRSNEQFF. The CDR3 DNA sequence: TGTGCCAGCAGTTGGGACAGGAGCAATGAGCAGTTCTTC.

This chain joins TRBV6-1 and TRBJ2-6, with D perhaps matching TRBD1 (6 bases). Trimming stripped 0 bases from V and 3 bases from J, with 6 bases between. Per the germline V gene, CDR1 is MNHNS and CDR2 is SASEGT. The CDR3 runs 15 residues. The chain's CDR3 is CASSEAGGGANVLTF. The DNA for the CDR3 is TGTGCCAGCAGTGAAGCAGGGGGTGGGGCCAACGTCCTGACTTTC.

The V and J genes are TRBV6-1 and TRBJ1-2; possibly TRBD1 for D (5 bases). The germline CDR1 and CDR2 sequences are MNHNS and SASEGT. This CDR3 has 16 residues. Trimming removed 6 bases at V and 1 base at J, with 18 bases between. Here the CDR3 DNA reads TGTGCCAGCAGCGTGTCAGGGATCACCTTTAACTATGGCTACACCTTC. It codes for CASSVSGITFNYGYTF.

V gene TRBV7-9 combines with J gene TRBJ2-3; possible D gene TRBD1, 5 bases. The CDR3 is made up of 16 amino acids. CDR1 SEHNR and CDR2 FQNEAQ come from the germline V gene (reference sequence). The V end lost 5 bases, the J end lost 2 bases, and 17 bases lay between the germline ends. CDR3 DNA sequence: TGTGCCAGCAGCCCAGGGCCAGCTTATGACACAGATACGCAGTATTTT. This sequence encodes CASSPGPAYDTDTQYF.

This chain's CDR3 is CSVAWLVYEQYF. CDR3 bases: TGCAGCGTTGCCTGGCTTGTCTACGAGCAGTACTTC. This sequence joins TRBV29-1 and TRBJ2-4; no reliable D call. The better agreement between TRBJ2-7 and the DNA end casts doubt on the J call. From germline, CDR1 is SQVTM and CDR2 ANQGSEA. The CDR3 runs 12 residues.

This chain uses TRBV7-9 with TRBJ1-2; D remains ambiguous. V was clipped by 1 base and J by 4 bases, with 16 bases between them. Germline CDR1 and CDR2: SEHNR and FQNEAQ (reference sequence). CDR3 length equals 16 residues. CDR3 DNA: TGTGCCAGCAGCTTAGTTCCCGGGCGGACCCTCTATGGCTACACCTTC. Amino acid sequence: CASSLVPGRTLYGYTF.

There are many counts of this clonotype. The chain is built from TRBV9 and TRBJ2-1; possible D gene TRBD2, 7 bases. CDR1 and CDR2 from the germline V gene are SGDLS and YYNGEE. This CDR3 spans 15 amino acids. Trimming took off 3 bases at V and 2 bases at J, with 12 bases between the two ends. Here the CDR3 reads CASSAAGGPYNEQFF. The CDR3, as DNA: TGTGCCAGCAGCGCCGCCGGGGGGCCCTACAATGAGCAGTTCTTC.

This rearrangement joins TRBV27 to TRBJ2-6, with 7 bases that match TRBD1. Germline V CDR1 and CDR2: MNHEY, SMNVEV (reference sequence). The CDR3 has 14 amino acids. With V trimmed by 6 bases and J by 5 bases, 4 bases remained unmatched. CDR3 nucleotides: TGTGCCAGCAGCGAGACAGGGAGGGCCAACGTCCTGACTTTC. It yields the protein CASSETGRANVLTF. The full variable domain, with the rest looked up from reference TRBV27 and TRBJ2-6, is EAQVTQNPRYLITVTGKKLTVTCSQNMNHEYMSWYRQDPGLGLRQIYYSMNVEVTDKGDVPEGYKVSRKEKRNFPLILESPSPNQTSLYFCASSETGRANVLTFGAGSRLTVL.

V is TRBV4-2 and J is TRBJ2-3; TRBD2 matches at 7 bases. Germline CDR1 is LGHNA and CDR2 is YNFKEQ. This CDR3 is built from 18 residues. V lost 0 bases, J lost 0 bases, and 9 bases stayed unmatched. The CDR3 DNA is TGTGCCAGCAGCCAAGATTTATCGGGCGGGAGTAGCACAGATACGCAGTATTTT. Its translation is CASSQDLSGGSSTDTQYF.

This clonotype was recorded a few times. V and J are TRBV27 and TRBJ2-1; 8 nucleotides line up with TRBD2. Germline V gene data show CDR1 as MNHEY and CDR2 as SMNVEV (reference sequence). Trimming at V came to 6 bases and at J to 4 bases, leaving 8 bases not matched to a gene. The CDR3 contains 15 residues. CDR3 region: CASSPGTRGYNEQFF. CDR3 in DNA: TGTGCCAGCAGCCCCGGGACTAGGGGGTACAATGAGCAGTTCTTC.

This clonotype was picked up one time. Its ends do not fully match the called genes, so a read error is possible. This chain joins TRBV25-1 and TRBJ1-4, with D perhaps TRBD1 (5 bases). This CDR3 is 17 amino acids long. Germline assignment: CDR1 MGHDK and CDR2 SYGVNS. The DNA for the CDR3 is TGTGCCAGCAGTGAAGCCTGGGGAGGGGATACTAATGGAAAACTGTTTTTT. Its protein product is CASSEAWGGDTNGKLFF.

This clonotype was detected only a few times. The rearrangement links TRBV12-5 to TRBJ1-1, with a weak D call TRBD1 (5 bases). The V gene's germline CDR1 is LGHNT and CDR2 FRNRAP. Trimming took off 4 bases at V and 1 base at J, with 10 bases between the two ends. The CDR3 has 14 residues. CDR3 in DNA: TGTGCTAGTGGTTCGGACAATAAGAACACTGAAGCTTTCTTT. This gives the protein CASGSDNKNTEAFF.

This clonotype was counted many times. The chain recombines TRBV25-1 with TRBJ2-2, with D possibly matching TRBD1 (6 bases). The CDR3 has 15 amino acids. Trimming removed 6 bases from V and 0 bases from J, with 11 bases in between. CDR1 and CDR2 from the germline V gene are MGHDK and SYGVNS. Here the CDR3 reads CASRPGQANTGELFF. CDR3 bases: TGTGCCAGCAGACCGGGACAAGCGAACACCGGGGAGCTGTTTTTT.

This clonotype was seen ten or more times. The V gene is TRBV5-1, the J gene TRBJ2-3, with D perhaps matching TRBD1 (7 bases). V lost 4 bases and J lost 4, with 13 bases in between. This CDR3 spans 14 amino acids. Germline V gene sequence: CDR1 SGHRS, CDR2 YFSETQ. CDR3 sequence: CASSTRGVSDTQYF. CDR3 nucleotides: TGCGCCAGCAGCACCAGGGGGGTATCAGATACGCAGTATTTT.

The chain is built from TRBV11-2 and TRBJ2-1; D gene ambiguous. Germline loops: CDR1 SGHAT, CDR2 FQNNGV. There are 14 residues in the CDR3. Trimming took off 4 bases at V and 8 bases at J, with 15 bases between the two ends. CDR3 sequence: CASSSWSSWDEQFF. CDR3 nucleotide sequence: TGTGCCAGCAGCTCATGGTCCAGTTGGGATGAGCAGTTCTTC.

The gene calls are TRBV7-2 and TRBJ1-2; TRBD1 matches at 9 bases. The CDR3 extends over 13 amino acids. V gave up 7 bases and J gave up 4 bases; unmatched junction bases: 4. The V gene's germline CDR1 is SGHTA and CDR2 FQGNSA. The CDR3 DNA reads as TGTGCCAGCATTCCGGGACAGGGCTATGGCTACACCTTC. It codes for CASIPGQGYGYTF.

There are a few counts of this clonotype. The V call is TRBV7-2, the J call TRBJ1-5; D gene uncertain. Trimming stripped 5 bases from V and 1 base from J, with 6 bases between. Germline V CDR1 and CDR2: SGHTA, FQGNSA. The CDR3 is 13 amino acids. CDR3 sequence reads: CASSEASNQPQHF. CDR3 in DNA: TGTGCCAGCAGCGAGGCGAGCAATCAGCCCCAGCATTTT.